What follows is one T cell receptor (beta chain) and its context. No cognate antigen has been identified for it. The record has no base qualities; no much larger clone is one base away. The data were obtained in a study of blood T cell repertoires in COVID-19 (dated by TCRdb to 2018 to 2020). Some background on the complete study: Samples covering the acute and convalescent phases of COVID-19 were provided by collaborators in the United States, Italy and Spain. Deeply sampled blood TCRbeta repertoires from subjects exposed to, actively infected with, or recovered from COVID-19 were included in the dataset. The repertoires were released in a freely available public database meant as a resource for research on the immune response to SARS-CoV-2. The material from the prospective study consisted of cDNA or gDNA derived from T cells, B-cell-depleted T cells, or PBMCs. HLA class I and class II types, where available, came from metadata supplied by the sample provider rather than from assay-based typing. Samples came from the ongoing ImmuneRACE study (first 160 participants) plus 1,254 subjects from 6 global collaborators. A de-identified subject ID, COVID-19 status, age in years and sex were almost always included in the sample metadata. What the authors observed across the whole study: The quantity of clinical and demographic metadata differed by source and by participant and was supplied without curation.

Each collaborating institution followed its own protocols to collect whole blood in K2EDTA tubes. Collaborator samples were shipped for TCRbeta analysis as frozen whole blood, isolated PBMCs, or DNA extracted from either sample type. The immunoSEQ Assay, a bias-controlled multiplex PCR, was used to amplify TCRbeta CDR3 regions from genomic DNA. Processing in the source paper ran as follows. The number of nucleated cells in each sample was estimated by amplification of reference gene primers within the assay. To quantify the absolute abundance of each unique TCRbeta CDR3 rearrangement, sequence reads were collapsed and filtered. For each sample, productive Simpson clonality was calculated as the square root of Simpson's diversity index across productive rearrangements. TCRdb took this table from immuneACCESS and kept in-frame rearrangements with V and J called. Such tables lack part of the clones; where checked against another copy, unresolved V genes explain under half of the gap, and the rest is unexplained. V, J and clone size derive from that table, while D and trimming were established from the DNA sequence. In this sample the table shows approximately 350,000 clones, around 88% of which occur a single time. The ten largest clones add up to approximately 3.1% of the sample.

V and J lose 4 bases and 3 bases, and a span of 6 bases separates them. From its cysteine to its phenylalanine, the CDR3 spans 12 amino acids. Only the CDR3 DNA is retained, 36 bases long and in frame from the first base. From the germline V gene, CDR1 is MDHEN and CDR2 is SYDVKM. Sequencing input: peripheral blood. This sequence originates from a man aged 30 to 45 with active or convalescent COVID-19. The chain is made from TRBV28 and TRBJ1-1; a tentative D call is TRBD1 (6 bases match). The CDR3 reads as follows: CASSSGDTEAFF. The DNA reads as follows: TGTGCCAGCAGTTCAGGGGACACTGAAGCTTTCTTT.